This TCR beta chain originates from a study of response to subunit inactivated influenza vaccine. TCRdb re-derived calls from the RT-PCR reads in MiXCR, one entry per CDR3 protein. The table includes 630,000 or so distinct CDR3 sequences, 15% to 18% detected once. This clonotype was seen many times. CDR3 size: 13 residues. CDR1 and CDR2 from the germline V gene are SQVTM and ANQGSEA. The trim removed 3 bases at V and 5 bases at J, leaving 3 bases unmatched. Sequencing used PBMCs from blood, obtained 11 to 12 days after vaccination. This receptor was identified in a man in his fifties or sixties who received an inactivated influenza vaccine. The rearrangement links TRBV29-1 to TRBJ2-5, with 10 bases lining up with TRBD1. DNA of the CDR3: TGCAGCGTTGAGGACAGGGGGGAGGAGACCCAGTACTTC. It encodes CSVEDRGEETQYF.